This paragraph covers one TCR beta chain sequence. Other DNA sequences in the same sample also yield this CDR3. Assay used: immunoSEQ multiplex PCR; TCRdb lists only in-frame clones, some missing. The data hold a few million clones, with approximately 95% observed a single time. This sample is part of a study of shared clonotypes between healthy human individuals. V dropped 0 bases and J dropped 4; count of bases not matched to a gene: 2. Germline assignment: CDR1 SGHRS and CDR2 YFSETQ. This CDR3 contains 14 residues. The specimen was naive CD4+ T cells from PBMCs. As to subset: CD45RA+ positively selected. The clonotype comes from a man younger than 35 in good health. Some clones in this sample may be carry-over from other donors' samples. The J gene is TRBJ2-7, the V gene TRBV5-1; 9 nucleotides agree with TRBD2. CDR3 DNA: TGCGCCAGCAGCTTGGGCGGGAGGGCGTACGAGCAGTACTTC. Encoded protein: CASSLGGRAYEQYF.